These 13 T cell receptor beta chains share one sample of origin, sequenced in a study of Tregs in tolerant kidney transplant recipients. The repertoire was sequenced with immunoSEQ multiplex PCR; TCRdb's copy has only in-frame clones and lacks some. The data contain tens of thousands of clones, over 80% of them seen just once; the ten biggest clones take up roughly 4.9%. Sample: CD4+ T cells from blood. The source of these receptors is a human donor in good health.

Only one count was recorded for this clone. The rearrangement links TRBV7-2 to TRBJ1-1; D gene unclear. CDR1 is SGHTA, CDR2 FQGNSA, per germline. The CDR3 is 15 amino acids. Deletions cut 1 base from V and 1 base from J, with 10 bases between. CDR3: CASSLGGPGNTEAFF. Here the CDR3 DNA reads TGTGCCAGCAGCTTAGGAGGGCCAGGGAACACTGAAGCTTTCTTT.

V usage is TRBV6-1 and J usage is TRBJ1-5, with 10 bases lining up with TRBD1. Germline assignment: CDR1 MNHNS and CDR2 SASEGT. The CDR3 extends over 12 amino acids. V trimming: 8 bases; J trimming: 6 bases; junction bases outside the gene matches: 1. CDR3 in DNA: TGTGCCAGCCGGGACAGGGGTCAGCCCCAGCATTTT. Translated, it gives CASRDRGQPQHF.

The CDR3 protein is CASNAKGSSSPLHF. DNA of the CDR3: TGTGCCAGTAACGCAAAAGGGTCGAGTTCACCCCTCCACTTT. The J gene is TRBJ1-6, the V gene TRBV19; D not certain. Trimming cost V 7 bases and J 9 bases, with 16 bases left between them. The CDR3 contains 14 residues. Germline V gene lookup returns CDR1 LNHDA and CDR2 SQIVND (reference sequence).

This clone has just one count. The chain recombines TRBV20-1 with TRBJ1-4; D unresolved. The V end was cut by 5 bases, the J end by 11 bases, with 9 bases between. The CDR3 runs to 10 residues. CDR1 and CDR2 from the germline V gene are DFQATT and SNEGSKA (reference sequence). CDR3 sequence: CSAFEEKLFF. The CDR3 DNA follows: TGCAGTGCTTTTGAGGAGAAACTGTTTTTT.

This clone was seen a handful of times. The CDR3 region is CASSQEPAGQPQHF. The CDR3, as DNA: TGCGCCAGCAGCCAAGAACCCGCGGGACAGCCCCAGCATTTT. The chain couples TRBV4-3 to TRBJ1-5; D remains ambiguous. The CDR3 runs to 14 residues. V lost 0 bases and J 7 bases, leaving 10 bases between the germline ends. Germline V CDR1 and CDR2: LGHNA, YSLEER.

The J gene is TRBJ2-7, the V gene TRBV4-1, with TRBD2 identical over 7 bases. CDR1 MGHRA and CDR2 YSYEKL come from the germline V gene. This CDR3 spans 16 amino acids. Trimming removed 4 bases from V and 3 bases from J; junction bases left unmatched: 12. The CDR3 sequence: CASSPDSGGRYYEQYF. The CDR3 coding sequence is TGCGCCAGCAGCCCCGATTCGGGGGGTAGATACTACGAGCAGTACTTC.

The chain employs TRBV15 and TRBJ1-1; D is possibly TRBD1 (5 bases). The CDR3 has 14 residues. V dropped 3 bases and J dropped 1 base, with 9 bases sitting between them. Germline V lookup: CDR1 LNHNV, CDR2 YYDKDF (reference sequence). CDR3 amino acids: CATSSGDGNTEAFF. CDR3 DNA: TGTGCCACCAGCAGTGGGGACGGGAACACTGAAGCTTTCTTT.

Only a few counts were recorded for this clone. The rearrangement links TRBV7-8 to TRBJ2-4, with D perhaps given as TRBD1 or TRBD2 (6 bases each). V lost 5 bases to trimming and J lost 4 bases, with 21 bases between them. Germline-derived CDR1 and CDR2 are SGHVS and FQNEAQ. There are 17 residues in the CDR3. The CDR3 DNA sequence: TGTGCCAGCAGCCTCTTAACGGGGGCGGATTCAAAAAACATTCAGTACTTC. The encoded protein is CASSLLTGADSKNIQYF.

V usage is TRBV7-8 and J usage is TRBJ2-5; 11 bases match TRBD2. Per germline, CDR1 SGHVS and CDR2 FQNEAQ. V trimming: 5 bases; J trimming: 5 bases; junction bases outside the gene matches: 10. CDR3 length: 16 residues. DNA for the CDR3: TGTGCCAGCAGCCCCAGAAGACTAGCGGGGAAGGAGACCCAGTACTTC. Encoded protein: CASSPRRLAGKETQYF.

For the CDR3, the DNA is TGCGCCAGCAGCGAAGCGGATGGGACAGATACGCAGTATTTT. It is translated as CASSEADGTDTQYF. The chain couples TRBV5-1 to TRBJ2-3; D may be TRBD2 (5 bases). Between the trimmed V and J ends, which lost 4 bases and 3 bases, there was a span of 12 bases. This CDR3 region has 14 residues. Germline CDR1 SGHRS, CDR2 YFSETQ.

The chain recombines TRBV11-3 with TRBJ1-2; no firm D call. With 2 bases removed from V and 7 bases from J, the gap between germline ends came to 11 bases. Per germline, CDR1 SGHNT and CDR2 YENEEA. This CDR3 contains 13 residues. The CDR3 loop is CASSLMEYLGYTF. CDR3 DNA sequence: TGTGCCAGCAGCTTAATGGAGTATCTTGGCTACACCTTC.

The chain recombines TRBV11-2 with TRBJ2-1; D is possibly TRBD2 (6 bases). CDR3 length: 17 residues. Trimming stripped 1 base from V and 7 bases from J, with 20 bases between. Germline V gene data show CDR1 as SGHAT and CDR2 as FQNNGV. CDR3: CASSLGLIGTASNEQFF. The CDR3 nucleotides read TGTGCCAGCAGCTTAGGGTTAATAGGGACTGCAAGTAATGAGCAGTTCTTC. The entire variable domain, with the rest obtained from reference TRBV11-2 and TRBJ2-1, is as follows: EAGVAQSPRYKIIEKRQSVAFWCNPISGHATLYWYQQILGQGPKLLIQFQNNGVVDDSQLPKDRFSAERLKGVDSTLKIQPAKLEDSAVYLCASSLGLIGTASNEQFFGPGTRLTVL.

The chain has TRBV2 and TRBJ2-3, with D unclear. CDR1 SNHLY and CDR2 FYNNEI come from the germline V gene. Trimming cost V 6 bases and J 9 bases, with 13 bases left between them. This CDR3 is 12 amino acids long. The CDR3 coding sequence is TGTGCCAGCAGCCGCGGACCGGAGACGCAGTATTTT. It yields the protein CASSRGPETQYF.